This record looks at one T cell receptor (beta chain) sequence and its context. This record belongs to a study of blood T cell repertoires in COVID-19. Turning to the study itself: Whether acute or convalescent, the COVID-19 samples came from the United States, Italy and Spain.

Clones were read by immunoSEQ multiplex PCR, and TCRdb kept only the in-frame ones, dropping some. The sample lists 200,000 or so clones, less than 90% occurring once. Germline V gene data show CDR1 as SGDLS and CDR2 as YYNGEE. V lost 4 bases and J lost 0, with 11 bases in between. CDR3 length: 15 amino acids. Material for sequencing was peripheral blood. This sequence joins TRBV9 and TRBJ2-1; possible D gene TRBD2, 5 bases. This TCR came from an older man with active or convalescent COVID-19. The CDR3 DNA is TGTGCCAGCAGCCCTGGAGGTGGCTCCTACAATGAGCAGTTCTTC. This translates into CASSPGGGSYNEQFF.